The clone carrying this T cell receptor (beta chain) was seen ten or more times. Its antigen is still unknown. Template switching created a universal primer site, and the cDNA included unique molecular identifiers. Using its own MiXCR run on the 5' RACE reads, TCRdb lists one record per CDR3 protein. This table has approximately 630,000 distinct CDR3 sequences, 7% to 7.5% appearing once. This record comes from a study of identical twins. Study results and caveats: Low generation probability was overrepresented in out-of-frame alpha sequences shared by twins. Beta out-of-frame twin sharing showed a weaker excess. For monozygotic twins, models underestimated out-of-frame TCR alpha sharing.

V was clipped by 4 bases and J by 4 bases, with 7 bases between them. Germline CDR1 is SNHLY and CDR2 is FYNNEI. The CDR3 loop spans 13 amino acids. This sample was shared with a second study, whose subject was yellow fever vaccine responses in identical twins.

The sequence derives from a woman aged 18-35 years in good health. Sequencing was performed on PBMCs. The chain recombines TRBV2 with TRBJ1-4; D unclear. CDR3: CASSVRLNEKLFF. CDR3 in DNA: TGTGCCAGCAGTGTAAGGCTTAATGAAAAACTGTTTTTT. The whole variable domain, filled in from reference TRBV2 and TRBJ1-4, reads EPEVTQTPSHQVTQMGQEVILRCVPISNHLYFYWYRQILGQKVEFLVSFYNNEISEKSEIFDDQFSVERPDGSNFTLKIRSTKLEDSAMYFCASSVRLNEKLFFGSGTQLSVL.